The T cell receptor beta chain described here comes from a study of radiotherapy plus CTLA-4 blockade in lung cancer. Libraries were prepared by immunoSEQ multiplex PCR; TCRdb keeps only in-frame clonotypes and omits some of them. The profile covers 35,000 to 50,000 clones, with 65% to 75% appearing a single time and 23% taken by the ten largest. Germline V gives CDR1 SGDLS, CDR2 YYNGEE. The CDR3 totals 12 residues. Trimming at V came to 0 bases and at J to 8 bases, leaving 0 bases not matched to a gene. Sequenced here: peripheral blood, sampled from a patient treated with radiotherapy plus ipilimumab. The gene calls are TRBV9 and TRBJ2-3; 7 bases are shared with TRBD2. The sequence was collected from a human donor with non-small cell lung cancer who had a partial response to radiotherapy plus ipilimumab. CDR3 sequence (DNA): TGTGCCAGCAGCGTAGGGGGGGGTACGCAGTATTTT. This translates into CASSVGGGTQYF. Combining the CDR3 with reference TRBV9 and TRBJ2-3 gives the whole variable domain DSGVTQTPKHLITATGQRVTLRCSPRSGDLSVYWYQQSLDQGLQFLIQYYNGEERAKGNILERFSAQQFPDLHSELNLSSLELGDSALYFCASSVGGGTQYFGPGTRLTVL.